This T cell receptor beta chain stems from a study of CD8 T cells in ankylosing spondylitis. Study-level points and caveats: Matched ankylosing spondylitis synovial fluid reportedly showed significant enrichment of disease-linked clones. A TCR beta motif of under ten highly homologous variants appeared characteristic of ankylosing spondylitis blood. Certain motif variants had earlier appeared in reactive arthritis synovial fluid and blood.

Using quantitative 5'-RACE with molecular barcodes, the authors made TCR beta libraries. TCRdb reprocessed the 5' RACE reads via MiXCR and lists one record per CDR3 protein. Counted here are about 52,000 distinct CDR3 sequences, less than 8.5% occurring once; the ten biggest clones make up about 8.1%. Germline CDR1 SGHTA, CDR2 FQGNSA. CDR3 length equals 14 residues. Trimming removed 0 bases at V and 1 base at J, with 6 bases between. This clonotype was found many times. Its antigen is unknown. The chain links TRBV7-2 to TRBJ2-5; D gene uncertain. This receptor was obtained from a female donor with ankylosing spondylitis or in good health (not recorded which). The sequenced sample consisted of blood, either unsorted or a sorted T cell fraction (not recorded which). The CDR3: CASSLALRQETQYF. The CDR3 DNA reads TGTGCCAGCAGCTTAGCGCTGCGCCAAGAGACCCAGTACTTC. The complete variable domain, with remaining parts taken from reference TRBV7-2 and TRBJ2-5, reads GAGVSQSPSNKVTEKGKDVELRCDPISGHTALYWYRQSLGQGLEFLIYFQGNSAPDKSGLPSDRFSAERTGGSVSTLTIQRTQQEDSAVYLCASSLALRQETQYFGPGTRLLVL.